This TCR beta chain was recorded in a study of T cells in Graves' hyperthyroidism and ophthalmopathy. Broader study findings: The model's output predicted ophthalmopathy at a median of about 6.5 months prior to onset. A 13 V-J model separated ophthalmopathy from stable hyperthyroidism.

TCR beta CDR3 regions were amplified from RNA transcripts. An initial round of RT-PCR targeting the TCR CDR3 relied on the HTBI primer set. Via MiXCR, TCRdb re-called the multiplex PCR reads, giving one row per CDR3 protein. This table has approximately 300,000 distinct CDR3 sequences, approximately 15% appearing once. In the case of this clonotype: Its antigen is not identified.

V was shortened by 0 bases and J by 0 bases, with 8 bases between the two germline ends. In germline, CDR1 is LGHNA, CDR2 YNFKEQ. The CDR3 sequence is 16 residues long. Uncontrolled infection, other autoimmune disease, pregnancy and lactation each barred patients from inclusion. The sequencing input was blood. The V gene is TRBV4-2, the J gene TRBJ1-4; D gene unclear. This clonotype was sampled from an older woman with Graves' ophthalmopathy. CDR3 sequence: CASSQDQNPTNEKLFF. The CDR3 DNA sequence: TGTGCCAGCAGCCAAGATCAGAACCCAACTAATGAAAAACTGTTTTTT.